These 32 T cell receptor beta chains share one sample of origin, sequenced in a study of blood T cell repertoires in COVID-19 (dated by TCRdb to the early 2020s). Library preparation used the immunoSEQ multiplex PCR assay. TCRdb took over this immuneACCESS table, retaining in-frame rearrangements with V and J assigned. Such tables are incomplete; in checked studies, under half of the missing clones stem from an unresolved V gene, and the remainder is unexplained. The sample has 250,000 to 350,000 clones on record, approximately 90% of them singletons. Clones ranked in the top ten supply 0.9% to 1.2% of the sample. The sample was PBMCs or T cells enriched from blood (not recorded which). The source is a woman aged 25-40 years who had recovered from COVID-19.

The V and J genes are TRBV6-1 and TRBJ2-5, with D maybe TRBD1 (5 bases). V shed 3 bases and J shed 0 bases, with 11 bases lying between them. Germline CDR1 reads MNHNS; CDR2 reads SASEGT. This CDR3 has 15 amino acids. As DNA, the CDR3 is TGTGCCAGCAGTGATCTCAGGGTGTACCAAGAGACCCAGTACTTC. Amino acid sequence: CASSDLRVYQETQYF.

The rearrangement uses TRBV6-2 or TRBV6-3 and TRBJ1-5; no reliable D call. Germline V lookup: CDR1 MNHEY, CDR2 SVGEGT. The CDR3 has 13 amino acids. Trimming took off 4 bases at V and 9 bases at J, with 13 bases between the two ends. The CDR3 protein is CASSSRRPSPQHF. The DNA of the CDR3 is TGTGCCAGCAGTTCACGGAGGCCCTCGCCCCAGCATTTT.

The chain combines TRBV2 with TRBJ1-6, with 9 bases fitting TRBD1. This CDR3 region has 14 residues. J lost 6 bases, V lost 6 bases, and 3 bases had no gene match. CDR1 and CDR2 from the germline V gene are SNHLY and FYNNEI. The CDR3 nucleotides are TGTGCCAGCAGACCGGGACAGGGTAATTCACCCCTCCACTTT. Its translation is CASRPGQGNSPLHF.

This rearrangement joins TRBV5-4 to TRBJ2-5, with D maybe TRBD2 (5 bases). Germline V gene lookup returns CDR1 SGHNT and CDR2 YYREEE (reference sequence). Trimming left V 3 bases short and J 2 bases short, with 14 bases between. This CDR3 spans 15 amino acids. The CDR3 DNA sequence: TGTGCCAGCAGCTCCCTAATGAGGGATCAAGAGACCCAGTACTTC. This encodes CASSSLMRDQETQYF.

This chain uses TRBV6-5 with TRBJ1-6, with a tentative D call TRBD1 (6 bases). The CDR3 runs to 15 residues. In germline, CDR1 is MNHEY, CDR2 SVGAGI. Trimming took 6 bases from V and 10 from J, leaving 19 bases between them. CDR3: CASRPTTGSGSPLHF. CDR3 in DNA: TGTGCCAGCAGACCCACCACAGGGTCCGGGTCACCCCTCCACTTT.

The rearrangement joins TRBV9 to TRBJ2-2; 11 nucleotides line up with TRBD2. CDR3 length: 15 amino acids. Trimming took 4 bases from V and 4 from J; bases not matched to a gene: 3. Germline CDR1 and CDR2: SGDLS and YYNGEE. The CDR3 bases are TGTGCCAGCAGCCTAGCGGGAGGTTCCACCGGGGAGCTGTTTTTT. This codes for CASSLAGGSTGELFF.

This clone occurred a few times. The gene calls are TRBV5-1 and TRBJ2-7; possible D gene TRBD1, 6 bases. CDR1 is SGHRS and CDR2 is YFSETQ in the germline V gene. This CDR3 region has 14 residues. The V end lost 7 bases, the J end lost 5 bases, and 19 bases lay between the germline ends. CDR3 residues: CASSLTGQMNEQYF. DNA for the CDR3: TGCGCCAGCTCCCTGACTGGACAGATGAACGAGCAGTACTTC.

CDR3 nucleotides: TGCGCCAGCAGCCGACAGGAAGAGACAGATACGCAGTATTTT. It is translated as CASSRQEETDTQYF. The chain is built from TRBV5-1 and TRBJ2-3, with a weak D call TRBD1 (6 bases). The CDR3 consists of 14 residues. Germline assignment: CDR1 SGHRS and CDR2 YFSETQ. V lost 4 bases and J lost 3, with 12 bases in between.

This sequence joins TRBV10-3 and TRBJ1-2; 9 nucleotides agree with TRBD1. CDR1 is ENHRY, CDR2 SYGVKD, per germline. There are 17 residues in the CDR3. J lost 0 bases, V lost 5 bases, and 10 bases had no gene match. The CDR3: CAISLKPGQGTNYGYTF. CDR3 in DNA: TGTGCCATCAGTCTCAAACCGGGACAGGGTACTAACTATGGCTACACCTTC.

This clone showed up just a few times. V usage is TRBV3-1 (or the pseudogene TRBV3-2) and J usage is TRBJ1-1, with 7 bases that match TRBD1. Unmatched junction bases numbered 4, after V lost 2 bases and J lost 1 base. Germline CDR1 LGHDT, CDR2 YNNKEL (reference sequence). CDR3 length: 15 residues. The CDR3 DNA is TGTGCCAGCAGCCAACGGGAGGGGGCGAACACTGAAGCTTTCTTT. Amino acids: CASSQREGANTEAFF.

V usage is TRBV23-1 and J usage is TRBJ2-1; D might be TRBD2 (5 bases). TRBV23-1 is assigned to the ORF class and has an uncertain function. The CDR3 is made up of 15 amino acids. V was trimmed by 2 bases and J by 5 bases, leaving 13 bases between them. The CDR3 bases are TGCGCCAGCAGTCAAGCGGGTCTACGCGACAATGAGCAGTTCTTC. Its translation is CASSQAGLRDNEQFF.

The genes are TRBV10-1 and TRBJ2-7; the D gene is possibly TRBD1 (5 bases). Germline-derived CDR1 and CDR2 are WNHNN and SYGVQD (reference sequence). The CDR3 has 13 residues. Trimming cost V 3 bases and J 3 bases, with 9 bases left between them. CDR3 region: CASSDPTDYEQYF. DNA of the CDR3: TGCGCCAGCAGTGATCCGACAGACTACGAGCAGTACTTC.

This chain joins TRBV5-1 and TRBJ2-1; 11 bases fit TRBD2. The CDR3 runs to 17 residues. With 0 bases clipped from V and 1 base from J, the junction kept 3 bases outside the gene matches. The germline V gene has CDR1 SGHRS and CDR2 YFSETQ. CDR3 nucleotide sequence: TGCGCCAGCAGCTTGGATCCTAGCGGGAGGTCCTACAATGAGCAGTTCTTC. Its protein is CASSLDPSGRSYNEQFF.

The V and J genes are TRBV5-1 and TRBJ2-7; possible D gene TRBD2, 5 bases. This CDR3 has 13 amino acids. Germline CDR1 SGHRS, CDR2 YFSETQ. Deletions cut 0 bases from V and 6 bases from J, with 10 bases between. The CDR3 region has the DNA TGCGCCAGCAGCTTGGCCGGGGAAGGCGAGCAGTACTTC. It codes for CASSLAGEGEQYF. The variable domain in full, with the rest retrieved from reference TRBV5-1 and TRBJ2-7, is KAGVTQTPRYLIKTRGQQVTLSCSPISGHRSVSWYQQTPGQGLQFLFEYFSETQRNKGNFPGRFSGRQFSNSRSEMNVSTLELGDSALYLCASSLAGEGEQYFGPGTRLTVT.

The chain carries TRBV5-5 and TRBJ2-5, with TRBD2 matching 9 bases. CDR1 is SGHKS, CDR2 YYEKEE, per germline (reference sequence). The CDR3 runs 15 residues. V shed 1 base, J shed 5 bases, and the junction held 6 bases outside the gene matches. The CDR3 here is CASSLIAGAGETQYF. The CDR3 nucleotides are TGTGCCAGCAGCTTGATAGCGGGAGCGGGGGAGACCCAGTACTTC.

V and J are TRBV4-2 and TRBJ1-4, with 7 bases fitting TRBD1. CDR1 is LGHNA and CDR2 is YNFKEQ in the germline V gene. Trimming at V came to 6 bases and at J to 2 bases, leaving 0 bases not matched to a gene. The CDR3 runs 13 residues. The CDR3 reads CASRGGTNEKLFF. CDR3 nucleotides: TGTGCCAGCAGAGGGGGCACTAATGAAAAACTGTTTTTT.

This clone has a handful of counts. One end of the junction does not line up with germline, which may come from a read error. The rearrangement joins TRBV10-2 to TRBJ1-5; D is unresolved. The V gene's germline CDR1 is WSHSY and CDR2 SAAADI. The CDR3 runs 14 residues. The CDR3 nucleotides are TGCGCCAGCAGTGAAGGACTTAGCTATCAGCCCCAGCATTTT. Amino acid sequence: CASSEGLSYQPQHF.

The CDR3 sequence is CASSQIGGPQHF. The DNA for the CDR3 is TGTGCCAGCAGCCAAATTGGAGGGCCCCAGCATTTT. This chain links TRBV3-1 (or the pseudogene TRBV3-2) with TRBJ1-5, with D unresolved. The germline V gene encodes CDR1 LGHDT and CDR2 YNNKEL (reference sequence). V was cut by 2 bases and J by 9 bases, with 8 bases left in between. The CDR3 runs 12 residues.

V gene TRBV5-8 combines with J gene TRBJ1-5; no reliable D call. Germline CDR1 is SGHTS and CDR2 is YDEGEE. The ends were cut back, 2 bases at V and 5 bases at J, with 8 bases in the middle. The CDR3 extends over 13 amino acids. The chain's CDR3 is CASSFTVDQPQHF. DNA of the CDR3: TGTGCCAGCAGCTTTACAGTCGATCAGCCCCAGCATTTT.

DNA for the CDR3: TGTGCCAGCAGGGGGGGACTAGCGGTAGAGACCCAGTACTTC. Translation: CASRGGLAVETQYF. The V gene is TRBV2, the J gene TRBJ2-5; 11 nucleotides match TRBD2. V lost 6 bases to trimming and J lost 4 bases; unmatched junction nucleotides: 4. The V gene's germline CDR1 is SNHLY and CDR2 FYNNEI. The CDR3 runs 14 residues.

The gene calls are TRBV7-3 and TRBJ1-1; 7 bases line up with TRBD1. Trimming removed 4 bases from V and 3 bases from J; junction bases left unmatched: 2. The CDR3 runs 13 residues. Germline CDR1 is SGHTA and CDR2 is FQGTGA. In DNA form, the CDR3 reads TGTGCCAGCAGCTCGGACAGGTACACTGAAGCTTTCTTT. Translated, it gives CASSSDRYTEAFF.

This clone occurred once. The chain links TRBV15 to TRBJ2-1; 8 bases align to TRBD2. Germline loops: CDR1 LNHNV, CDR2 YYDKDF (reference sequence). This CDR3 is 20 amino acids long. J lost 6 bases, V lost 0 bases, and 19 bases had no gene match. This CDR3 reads CATSRDLTLGTRRSPNEQFF. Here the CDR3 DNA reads TGTGCCACCAGCAGAGATTTAACTTTGGGGACTAGACGCAGCCCCAATGAGCAGTTCTTC.

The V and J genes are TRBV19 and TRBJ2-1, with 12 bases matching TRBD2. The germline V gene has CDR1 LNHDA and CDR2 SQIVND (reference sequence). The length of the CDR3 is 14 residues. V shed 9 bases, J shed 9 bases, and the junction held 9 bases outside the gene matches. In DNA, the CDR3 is TGTGCCAGCCGACTAGCGGGAGTGACGGGTGAGCAGTTCTTC. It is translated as CASRLAGVTGEQFF.

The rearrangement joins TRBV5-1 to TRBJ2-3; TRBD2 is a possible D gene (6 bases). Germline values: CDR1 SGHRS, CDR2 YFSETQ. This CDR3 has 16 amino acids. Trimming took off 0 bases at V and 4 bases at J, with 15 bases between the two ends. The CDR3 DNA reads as TGCGCCAGCAGCTTGGCACTAGCCTTTGCCCCAGATACGCAGTATTTT. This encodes CASSLALAFAPDTQYF.

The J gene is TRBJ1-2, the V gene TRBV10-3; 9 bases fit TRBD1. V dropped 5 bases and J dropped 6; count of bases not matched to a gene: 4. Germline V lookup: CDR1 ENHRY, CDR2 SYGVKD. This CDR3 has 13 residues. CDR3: CAISTGTGNGYTF. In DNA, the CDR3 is TGTGCCATCAGTACCGGGACAGGGAATGGCTACACCTTC.

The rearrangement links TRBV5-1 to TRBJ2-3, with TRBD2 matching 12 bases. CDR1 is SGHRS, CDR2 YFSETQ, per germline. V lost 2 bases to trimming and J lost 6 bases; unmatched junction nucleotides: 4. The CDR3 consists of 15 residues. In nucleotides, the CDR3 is TGCGCCAGCAGCTTTGGACTAGCGGGAACCGATACGCAGTATTTT. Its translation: CASSFGLAGTDTQYF.

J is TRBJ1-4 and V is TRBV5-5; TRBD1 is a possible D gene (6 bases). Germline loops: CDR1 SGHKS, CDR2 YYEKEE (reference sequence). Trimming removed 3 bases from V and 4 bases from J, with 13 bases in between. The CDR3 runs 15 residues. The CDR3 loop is CASSSRGTINEKLFF. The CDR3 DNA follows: TGTGCCAGCAGCTCCCGAGGGACAATTAATGAAAAACTGTTTTTT.

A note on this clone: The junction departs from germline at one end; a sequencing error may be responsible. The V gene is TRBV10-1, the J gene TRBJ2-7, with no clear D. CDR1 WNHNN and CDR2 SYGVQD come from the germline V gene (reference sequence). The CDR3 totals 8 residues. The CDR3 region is CASRTRSF. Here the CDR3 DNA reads TGCGCCAGCAGAACACGGAGCTTC.

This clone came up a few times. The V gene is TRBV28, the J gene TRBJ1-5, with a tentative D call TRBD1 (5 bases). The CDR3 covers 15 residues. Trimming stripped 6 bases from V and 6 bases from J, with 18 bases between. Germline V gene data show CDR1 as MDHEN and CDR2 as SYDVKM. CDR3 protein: CASSPFGRVGQPQHF. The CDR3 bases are TGTGCCAGCAGCCCTTTTGGCAGGGTTGGTCAGCCCCAGCATTTT.

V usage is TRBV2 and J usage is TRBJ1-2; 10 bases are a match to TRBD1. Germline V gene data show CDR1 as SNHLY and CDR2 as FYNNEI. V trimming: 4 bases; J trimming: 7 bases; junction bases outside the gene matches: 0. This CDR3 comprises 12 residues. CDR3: CASSGTGGGYTF. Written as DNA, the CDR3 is TGTGCCAGCAGTGGGACAGGGGGTGGCTACACCTTC.

The CDR3: CASSWTGVLSSSYNEQFF. The CDR3 DNA sequence: TGCGCCAGCAGCTGGACAGGGGTCCTCTCGAGCTCCTACAATGAGCAGTTCTTC. This chain joins TRBV5-1 and TRBJ2-1; 9 nucleotides align to TRBD1. CDR3 length: 18 amino acids. The germline V gene has CDR1 SGHRS and CDR2 YFSETQ. Losses at the gene ends were 3 bases for V and 0 bases for J; bases not matched to a gene: 10.

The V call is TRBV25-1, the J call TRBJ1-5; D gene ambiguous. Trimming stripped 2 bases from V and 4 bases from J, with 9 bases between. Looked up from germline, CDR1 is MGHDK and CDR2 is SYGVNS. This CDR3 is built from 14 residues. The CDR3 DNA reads TGTGCCAGCAGTGAAAACAGCTATAATCAGCCCCAGCATTTT. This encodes CASSENSYNQPQHF.